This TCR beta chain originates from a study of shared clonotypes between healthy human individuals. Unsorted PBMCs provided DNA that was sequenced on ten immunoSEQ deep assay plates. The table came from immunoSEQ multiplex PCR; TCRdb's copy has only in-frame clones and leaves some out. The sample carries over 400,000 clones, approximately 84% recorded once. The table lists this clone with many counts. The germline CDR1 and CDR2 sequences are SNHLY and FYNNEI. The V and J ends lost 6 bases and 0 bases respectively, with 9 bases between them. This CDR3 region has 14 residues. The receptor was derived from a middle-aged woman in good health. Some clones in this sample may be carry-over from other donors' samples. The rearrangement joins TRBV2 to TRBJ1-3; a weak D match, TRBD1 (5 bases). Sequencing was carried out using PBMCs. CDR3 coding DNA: TGTGCCAGCAGGGCGGACAACTCTGGAAACACCATATATTTT. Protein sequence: CASRADNSGNTIYF.